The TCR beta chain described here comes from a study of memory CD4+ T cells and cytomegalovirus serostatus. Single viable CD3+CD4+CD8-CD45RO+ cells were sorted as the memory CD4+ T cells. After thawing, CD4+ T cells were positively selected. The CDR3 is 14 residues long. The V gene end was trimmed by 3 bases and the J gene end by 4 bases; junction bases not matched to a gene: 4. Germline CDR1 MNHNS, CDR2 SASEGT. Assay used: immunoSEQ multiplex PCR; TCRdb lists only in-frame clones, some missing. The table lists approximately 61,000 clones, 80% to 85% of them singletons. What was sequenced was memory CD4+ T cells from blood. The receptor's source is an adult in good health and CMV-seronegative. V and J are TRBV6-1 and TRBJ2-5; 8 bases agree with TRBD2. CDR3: CASSEGTSRETQYF. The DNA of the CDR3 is TGTGCCAGCAGTGAGGGGACTAGTCGAGAGACCCAGTACTTC.